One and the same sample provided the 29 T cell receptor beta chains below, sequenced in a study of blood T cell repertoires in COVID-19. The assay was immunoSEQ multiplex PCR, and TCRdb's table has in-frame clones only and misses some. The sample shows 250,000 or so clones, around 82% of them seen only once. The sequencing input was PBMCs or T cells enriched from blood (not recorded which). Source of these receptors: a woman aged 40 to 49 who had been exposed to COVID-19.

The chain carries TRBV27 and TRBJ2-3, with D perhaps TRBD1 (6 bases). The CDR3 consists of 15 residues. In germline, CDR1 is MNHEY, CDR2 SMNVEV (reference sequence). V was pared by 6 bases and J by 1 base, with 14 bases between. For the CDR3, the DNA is TGTGCCAGCAGCCGACTGGGGGCGGGCACAGATACGCAGTATTTT. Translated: CASSRLGAGTDTQYF.

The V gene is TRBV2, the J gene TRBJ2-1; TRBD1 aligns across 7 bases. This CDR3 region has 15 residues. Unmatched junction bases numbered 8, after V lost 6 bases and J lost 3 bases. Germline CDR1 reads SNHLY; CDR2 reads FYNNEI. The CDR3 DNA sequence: TGTGCCAGCAGGACCCACCAGGGGGACTACAATGAGCAGTTCTTC. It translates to CASRTHQGDYNEQFF.

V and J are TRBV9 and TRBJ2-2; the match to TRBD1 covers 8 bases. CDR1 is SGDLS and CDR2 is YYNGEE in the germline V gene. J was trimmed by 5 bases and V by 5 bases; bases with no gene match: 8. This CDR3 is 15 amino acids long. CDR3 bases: TGTGCCAGCAGGGACAGGGAAGCCTCAACCGGGGAGCTGTTTTTT. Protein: CASRDREASTGELFF.

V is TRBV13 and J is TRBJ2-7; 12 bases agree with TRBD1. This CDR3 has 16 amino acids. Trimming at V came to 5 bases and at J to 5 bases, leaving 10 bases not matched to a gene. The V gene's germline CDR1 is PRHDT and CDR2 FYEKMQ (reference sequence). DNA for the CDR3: TGTGCCAGCAGCGACCGGGACAGGGGGCGCGAGGACGAGCAGTACTTC. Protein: CASSDRDRGREDEQYF.

The CDR3 region is CASDRGSGNTIYF. The CDR3, as DNA: TGTGCCAGCGACAGGGGCTCTGGAAACACCATATATTTT. This chain uses TRBV12-3 or TRBV12-4 with TRBJ1-3; 8 nucleotides match TRBD1. The CDR3 length is 13 residues. Trimming removed 8 bases from V and 0 bases from J; junction bases left unmatched: 0.

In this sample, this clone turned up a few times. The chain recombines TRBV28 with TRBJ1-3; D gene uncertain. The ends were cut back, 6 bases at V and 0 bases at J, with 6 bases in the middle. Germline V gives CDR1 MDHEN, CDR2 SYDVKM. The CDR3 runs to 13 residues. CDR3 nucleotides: TGTGCCAGCAGCCCAAACTCTGGAAACACCATATATTTT. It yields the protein CASSPNSGNTIYF. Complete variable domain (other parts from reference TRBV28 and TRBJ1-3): DVKVTQSSRYLVKRTGEKVFLECVQDMDHENMFWYRQDPGLGLRLIYFSYDVKMKEKGDIPEGYSVSREKKERFSLILESASTNQTSMYLCASSPNSGNTIYFGEGSWLTVV.

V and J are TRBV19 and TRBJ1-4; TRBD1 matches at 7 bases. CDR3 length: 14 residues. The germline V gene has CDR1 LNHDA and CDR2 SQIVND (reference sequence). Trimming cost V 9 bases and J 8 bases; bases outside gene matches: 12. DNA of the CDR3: TGTGCCAGCACTTCACAGGGGCTTGGCGAAAAACTGTTTTTT. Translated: CASTSQGLGEKLFF.

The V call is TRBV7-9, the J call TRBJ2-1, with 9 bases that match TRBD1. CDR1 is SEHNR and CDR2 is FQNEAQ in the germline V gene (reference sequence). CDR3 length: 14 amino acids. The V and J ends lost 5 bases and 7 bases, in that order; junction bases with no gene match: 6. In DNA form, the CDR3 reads TGTGCCAGCAGCCTAAGACAGGGGGTGAATGAGCAGTTCTTC. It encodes CASSLRQGVNEQFF.

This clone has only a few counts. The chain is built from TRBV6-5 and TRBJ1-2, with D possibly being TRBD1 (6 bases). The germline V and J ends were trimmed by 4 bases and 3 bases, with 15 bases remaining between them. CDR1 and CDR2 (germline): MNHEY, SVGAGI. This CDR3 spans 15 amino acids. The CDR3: CASSSDRNIYYGYTF. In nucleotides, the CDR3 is TGTGCCAGCAGTTCGGACAGAAACATCTACTATGGCTACACCTTC.

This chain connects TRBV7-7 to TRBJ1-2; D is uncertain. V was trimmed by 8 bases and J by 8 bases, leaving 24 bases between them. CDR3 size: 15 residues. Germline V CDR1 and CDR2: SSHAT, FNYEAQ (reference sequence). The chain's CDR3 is CASGLIDTPMLGYTF. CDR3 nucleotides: TGTGCCAGCGGACTAATAGACACCCCAATGCTCGGCTACACCTTC. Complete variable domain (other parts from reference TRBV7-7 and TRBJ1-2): GAGVSQSPRYKVTKRGQDVTLRCDPISSHATLYWYQQALGQGPEFLTYFNYEAQPDKSGLPSDRFSAERPEGSISTLTIQRTEQRDSAMYRCASGLIDTPMLGYTFGSGTRLTVV.

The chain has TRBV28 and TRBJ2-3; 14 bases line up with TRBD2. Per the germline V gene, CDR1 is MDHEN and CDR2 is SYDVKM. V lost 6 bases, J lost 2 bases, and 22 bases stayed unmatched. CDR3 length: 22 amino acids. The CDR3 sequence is CASSPINLGLRTSGGLTDTQYF. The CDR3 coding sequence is TGTGCCAGCAGCCCCATCAACCTCGGGTTGAGGACTAGCGGGGGGCTCACAGATACGCAGTATTTT.

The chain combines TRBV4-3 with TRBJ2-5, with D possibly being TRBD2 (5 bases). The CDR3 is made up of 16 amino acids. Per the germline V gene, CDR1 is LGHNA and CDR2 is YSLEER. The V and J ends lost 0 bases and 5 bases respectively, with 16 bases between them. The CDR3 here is CASSQDYVNPGETQYF. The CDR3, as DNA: TGCGCCAGCAGCCAAGATTACGTGAACCCGGGGGAGACCCAGTACTTC.

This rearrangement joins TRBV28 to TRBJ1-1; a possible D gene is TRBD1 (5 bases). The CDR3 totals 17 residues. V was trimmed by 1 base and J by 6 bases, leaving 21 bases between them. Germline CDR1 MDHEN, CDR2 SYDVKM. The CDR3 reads CASSLFQVGGGSAEAFF. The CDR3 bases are TGTGCCAGCAGTTTATTTCAAGTGGGGGGTGGGTCGGCTGAAGCTTTCTTT.

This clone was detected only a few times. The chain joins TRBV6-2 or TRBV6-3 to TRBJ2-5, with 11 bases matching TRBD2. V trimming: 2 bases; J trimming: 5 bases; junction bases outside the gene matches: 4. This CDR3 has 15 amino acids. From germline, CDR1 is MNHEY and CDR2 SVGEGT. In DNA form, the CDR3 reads TGTGCCAGCAGTTACAAAACTAGCGGGGGCGAGACCCAGTACTTC. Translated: CASSYKTSGGETQYF.

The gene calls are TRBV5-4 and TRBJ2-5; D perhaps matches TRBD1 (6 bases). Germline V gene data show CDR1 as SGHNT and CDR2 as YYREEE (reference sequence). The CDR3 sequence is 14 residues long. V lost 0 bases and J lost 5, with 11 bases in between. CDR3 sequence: CASSLVGAGETQYF. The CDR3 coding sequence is TGTGCCAGCAGCTTGGTGGGGGCTGGGGAGACCCAGTACTTC.

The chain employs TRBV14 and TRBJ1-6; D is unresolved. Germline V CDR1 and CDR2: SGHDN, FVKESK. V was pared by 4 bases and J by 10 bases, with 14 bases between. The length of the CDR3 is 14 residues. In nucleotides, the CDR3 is TGTGCCAGCAGCCCGCGTTTCGAGAACTCACCCCTCCACTTT. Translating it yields CASSPRFENSPLHF. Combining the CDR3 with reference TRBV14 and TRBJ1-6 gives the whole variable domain EAGVTQFPSHSVIEKGQTVTLRCDPISGHDNLYWYRRVMGKEIKFLLHFVKESKQDESGMPNNRFLAERTGGTYSTLKVQPAELEDSGVYFCASSPRFENSPLHFGNGTRLTVT.

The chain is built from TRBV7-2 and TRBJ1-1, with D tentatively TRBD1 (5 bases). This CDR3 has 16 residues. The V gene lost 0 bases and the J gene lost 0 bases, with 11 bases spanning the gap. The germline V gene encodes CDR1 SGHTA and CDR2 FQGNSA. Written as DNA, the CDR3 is TGTGCCAGCAGCTTAGCGGGGGGGGTCTTGAACACTGAAGCTTTCTTT. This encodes CASSLAGGVLNTEAFF.

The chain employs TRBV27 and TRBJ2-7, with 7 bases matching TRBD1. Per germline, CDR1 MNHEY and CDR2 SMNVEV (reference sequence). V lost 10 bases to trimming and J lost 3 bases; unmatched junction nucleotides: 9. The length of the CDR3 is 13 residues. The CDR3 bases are TGTGCCACCAGGGGACAGAACCTCTACGAGCAGTACTTC. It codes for CATRGQNLYEQYF.

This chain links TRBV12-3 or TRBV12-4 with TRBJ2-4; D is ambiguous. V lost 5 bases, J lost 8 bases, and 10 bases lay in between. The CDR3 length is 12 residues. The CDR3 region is CASSRNLDIQYF. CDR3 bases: TGTGCCAGCAGTCGCAACTTGGACATTCAGTACTTC.

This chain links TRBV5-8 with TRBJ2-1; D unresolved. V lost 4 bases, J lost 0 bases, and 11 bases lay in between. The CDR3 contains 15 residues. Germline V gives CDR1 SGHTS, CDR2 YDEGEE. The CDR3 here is CASSPGDTSYNEQFF. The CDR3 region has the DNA TGTGCCAGCAGCCCTGGTGACACCTCCTACAATGAGCAGTTCTTC.

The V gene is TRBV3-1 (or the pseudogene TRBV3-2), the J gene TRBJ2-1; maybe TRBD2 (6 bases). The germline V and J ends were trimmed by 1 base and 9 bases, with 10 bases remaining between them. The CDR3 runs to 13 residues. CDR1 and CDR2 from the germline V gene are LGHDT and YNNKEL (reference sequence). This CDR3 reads CASSQAGVGEQFF. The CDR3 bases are TGTGCCAGCAGCCAAGCGGGAGTAGGTGAGCAGTTCTTC.

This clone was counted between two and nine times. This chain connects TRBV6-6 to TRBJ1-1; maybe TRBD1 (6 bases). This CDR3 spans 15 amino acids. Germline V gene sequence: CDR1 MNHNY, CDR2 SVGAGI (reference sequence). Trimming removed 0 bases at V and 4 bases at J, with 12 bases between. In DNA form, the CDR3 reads TGTGCCAGCAGTTACTCGGAAACAGGGAGCACTGAAGCTTTCTTT. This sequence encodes CASSYSETGSTEAFF.

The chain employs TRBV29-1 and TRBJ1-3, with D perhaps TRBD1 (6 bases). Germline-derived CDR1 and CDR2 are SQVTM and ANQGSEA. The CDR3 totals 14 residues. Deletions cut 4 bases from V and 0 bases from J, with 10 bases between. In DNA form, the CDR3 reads TGCAGCGTTGGCGCAGGGGTCTCTGGAAACACCATATATTTT. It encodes CSVGAGVSGNTIYF.

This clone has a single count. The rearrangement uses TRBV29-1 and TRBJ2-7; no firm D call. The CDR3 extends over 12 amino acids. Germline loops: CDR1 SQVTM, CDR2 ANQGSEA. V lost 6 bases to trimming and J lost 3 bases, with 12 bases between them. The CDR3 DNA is TGCAGCGTCGTTTCCACGGTCTACGAGCAGTACTTC. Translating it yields CSVVSTVYEQYF.

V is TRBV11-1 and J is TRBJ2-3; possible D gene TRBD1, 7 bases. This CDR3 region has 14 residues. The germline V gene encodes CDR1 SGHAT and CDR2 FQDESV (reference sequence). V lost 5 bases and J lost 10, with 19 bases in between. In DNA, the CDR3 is TGTGCCAGCAGCAACGACAGGGATCGGAGGGCGCAGTATTTT. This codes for CASSNDRDRRAQYF.

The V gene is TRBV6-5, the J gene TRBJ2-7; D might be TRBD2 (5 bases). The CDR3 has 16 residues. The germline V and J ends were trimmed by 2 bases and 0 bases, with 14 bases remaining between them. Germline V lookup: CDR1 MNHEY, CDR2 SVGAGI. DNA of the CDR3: TGTGCCAGCAGTTACGGAGGCCTGGGCGGCTCCTACGAGCAGTACTTC. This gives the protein CASSYGGLGGSYEQYF.

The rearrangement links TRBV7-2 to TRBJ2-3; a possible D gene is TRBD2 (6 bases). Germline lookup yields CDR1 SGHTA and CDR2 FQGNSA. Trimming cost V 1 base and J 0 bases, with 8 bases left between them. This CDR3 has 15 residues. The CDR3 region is CASSLERGSTDTQYF. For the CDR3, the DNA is TGTGCCAGCAGCTTAGAACGGGGGAGCACAGATACGCAGTATTTT.

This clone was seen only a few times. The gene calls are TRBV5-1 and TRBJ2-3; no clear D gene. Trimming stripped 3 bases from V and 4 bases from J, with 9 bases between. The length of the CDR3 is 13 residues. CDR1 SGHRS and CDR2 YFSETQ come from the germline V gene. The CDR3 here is CASSSPRSDTQYF. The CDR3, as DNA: TGCGCCAGCAGCTCCCCCCGTTCAGATACGCAGTATTTT.

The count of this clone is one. CDR3 coding DNA: TGTGCCAGCAGCTTAGGGGCGAGCACAGATACGCAGTATTTT. Protein product: CASSLGASTDTQYF. This rearrangement joins TRBV7-3 to TRBJ2-3, with D perhaps matching TRBD1 (5 bases). The V gene lost 2 bases and the J gene lost 0 bases, with 6 bases spanning the gap. The germline V gene encodes CDR1 SGHTA and CDR2 FQGTGA. The CDR3 totals 14 residues.